A selection of T cell receptor beta chains follows, all from one sample in a study of control samples from healthy donors and cancer patients. Measured with immunoSEQ multiplex PCR; TCRdb has only the in-frame clones, and not every one. The sample consists of under 150,000 clones, about nine tenths of them appearing once. The sample was blood. The receptors originated from a man aged 30 to 45 in good health. CDR3s include the opening cysteine and the closing phenylalanine or tryptophan. A D gene is named only where the DNA matches it firmly. Some rows have no size entry. The others give once, few or many, or a class for an expanded clone.

size: -
J: TRBJ2-7
D: -
V: TRBV27
DNA: TGTGCCAGCAGCTGGGGCAGGGGCTACGAGCAGTACTTC
CDR3: CASSWGRGYEQYF

size: -
J: TRBJ1-5
D: -
V: TRBV4-1
DNA: TGCGCCAGCAGCCAAGATGACGGGGGAGGCAATCAGCCCCAGCATTTT
CDR3: CASSQDDGGGNQPQHF

size: -
J: TRBJ1-5
D: -
V: TRBV2
DNA: TGTGCCAGCAGTGGGGGCAGTAGCAATCAGCCCCAGCATTTT
CDR3: CASSGGSSNQPQHF

size: -
J: TRBJ1-5
D: -
V: TRBV29-1
DNA: TGCAGCGTTGCAGAGACACCTAATCAGCCCCAGCATTTT
CDR3: CSVAETPNQPQHF

size: few
J: TRBJ1-2
D: -
V: TRBV9
DNA: TGTGCCAGCAGCCTGGGAGACGGTAACTATGGCTACACCTTC
CDR3: CASSLGDGNYGYTF

size: once
J: TRBJ2-3
D: TRBD1
V: TRBV9
DNA: TGTGCCAGCAGCAGACAGGGAACAGATACGCAGTATTTT
CDR3: CASSRQGTDTQYF

size: -
J: TRBJ2-1
D: TRBD1
V: TRBV27
DNA: TGTGCCAGCAGTTCCCGGGACAGGGACTACAATGAGCAGTTCTTC
CDR3: CASSSRDRDYNEQFF

size: -
J: TRBJ1-5
D: TRBD1
V: TRBV12-5
DNA: TGTGCTAGTGGTTCGGGACAGACTAATAGCAATCAGCCCCAGCATTTT
CDR3: CASGSGQTNSNQPQHF

size: -
J: TRBJ2-7
D: -
V: TRBV5-1
DNA: TGCGCCAGCAGCCGCGTGGGATACGAGCAGTACTTC
CDR3: CASSRVGYEQYF

size: -
J: TRBJ1-2
D: -
V: TRBV27
DNA: TGTGCCAGCAGTCTTTCCGCTGCAACTAACTATGGCTACACCTTC
CDR3: CASSLSAATNYGYTF

size: -
J: TRBJ2-5
D: -
V: TRBV15
DNA: TGTGCCACCAGCAGAGATCTTGGCGGAGTAGAGACCCAGTACTTC
CDR3: CATSRDLGGVETQYF

size: -
J: TRBJ2-5
D: TRBD2
V: TRBV3-1/TRBV3-2
DNA: TGTGCCAGCAGCCGGCCTAGCGGGGAGACCCAGTACTTC
CDR3: CASSRPSGETQYF

size: -
J: TRBJ2-5
D: TRBD1
V: TRBV18
DNA: TGTGCCAGCTCCCACGGGACAGGGGGCAGGGAGACCCAGTACTTC
CDR3: CASSHGTGGRETQYF

size: -
J: TRBJ1-2
D: -
V: TRBV9
DNA: TGTGCCAGCAGCGTAGCCGCAGGGTACGGCTACACCTTC
CDR3: CASSVAAGYGYTF

size: -
J: TRBJ1-5
D: -
V: TRBV11-3
DNA: TGTGCCAGCAGCTTAGATCCCAGAGCGAGCAATCAGCCCCAGCATTTT
CDR3: CASSLDPRASNQPQHF

size: -
J: TRBJ2-3
D: -
V: TRBV5-4
DNA: TGTGCCAGCAGCTTGGGGGGGGATACGCAGTATTTT
CDR3: CASSLGGDTQYF

size: -
J: TRBJ1-4
D: -
V: TRBV5-6
DNA: TGTGCCAGCAGGGAGGACAGAAAGGAAGAAAAACTGTTTTTT
CDR3: CASREDRKEEKLFF

size: -
J: TRBJ2-7
D: TRBD1
V: TRBV7-2
DNA: TGTGCCAGCAGCCAAGACAGGGTGAGGCACGAGCAGTACTTC
CDR3: CASSQDRVRHEQYF

size: -
J: TRBJ1-5
D: TRBD1
V: TRBV24-1
DNA: TGTGCCACCGGGACAGGGGGCTTAGGTCAGCCCCAGCATTTT
CDR3: CATGTGGLGQPQHF

size: -
J: TRBJ1-3
D: -
V: TRBV15
DNA: TGTGCCACCAGCAGAGGAGACAGTGGAAACACCATATATTTT
CDR3: CATSRGDSGNTIYF